This T cell receptor beta chain emerged from a study of response to subunit inactivated influenza vaccine (dated by TCRdb to the late 2010s). At the level of the whole study: Deep quantitative T cell receptor repertoire profiling was used in the study to track responses to a trivalent subunit inactivated influenza vaccine. Paper-wide results and their limitations: The authors suggested that each seasonal influenza vaccination may recruit only a limited number of new T cells.

Notes on this clonotype: Its target antigen remains unknown. No base-level quality is on record; no much larger clone is a single base apart.

The CDR3 covers 16 residues, taking in both the cysteine and the phenylalanine. CDR3 DNA is the only sequence kept; it has 48 bases, read in frame from the first base. Trimming accounts for 5 bases at V and 4 bases at J, while the number of junction bases matched to no gene is 6. The CDR1 and CDR2 encoded by the germline V gene are SGHVS and FQNEAQ. The protocol used for the library was RT-PCR. Sequencing took place on an Illumina HiSeq 2500. TCRdb itself trimmed the public reads at Q25 with fastp, ran MiXCR and retained productive beta chains. Each CDR3 protein gets just one entry, which takes the most common genes and DNA from the rows behind it. Across this sample there are fewer than 600,000 distinct CDR3 sequences, with 7.2% seen only once. The ten largest account for around 13% of the sample.

The clonotype comes from a man aged 45-69 years who received an inactivated influenza vaccine. Donor details come from another sample of the same person, matched by shared clones. This specimen was PBMCs from blood, taken 23 months after vaccination. The chain links TRBV7-8 with TRBJ2-3; 13 middle bases align to TRBD2. The DNA is TGTGCCAGCAGCCAAGGACTAGCGGGGGCAGCAGATACGCAGTATTTT. The encoded protein is CASSQGLAGAADTQYF. The reference TRBV7-8 and TRBJ2-3 proteins fill in what lies around the CDR3, so the full variable domain reads GAGVSQSPRYKVAKRGQDVALRCDPISGHVSLFWYQQALGQGPEFLTYFQNEAQLDKSGLPSDRFFAERPEGSVSTLKIQRTQQEDSAVYLCASSQGLAGAADTQYFGPGTRLTVL.